Following are 23 T cell receptor beta chains from one sample sequenced in a study of blood T cell repertoires in COVID-19. The method was immunoSEQ multiplex PCR; TCRdb's version includes in-frame clones alone and lacks a portion of them. The repertoire holds some 330,000 clones, with approximately 89% as singletons. Input material: PBMCs or T cells enriched from blood (not recorded which). The receptor set was obtained from a man aged 25-40 years who had recovered from COVID-19.

This clone was detected once. This chain uses TRBV6-5 with TRBJ2-7; 9 positions agree with TRBD1. CDR1 is MNHEY and CDR2 is SVGAGI in the germline V gene. V shed 6 bases and J 1 base; nucleotides not matched to a gene: 7. There are 15 residues in the CDR3. The CDR3: CASRPGQGLSYEQYF. The DNA of the CDR3 is TGTGCCAGCAGACCGGGACAGGGCTTATCCTACGAGCAGTACTTC.

The V gene is TRBV6-5, the J gene TRBJ2-7; the D gene is possibly TRBD1 (6 bases). The germline V gene has CDR1 MNHEY and CDR2 SVGAGI. CDR3 length equals 15 residues. The V end was cut by 0 bases, the J end by 1 base, with 10 bases between. The CDR3 region is CASSYSRTESYEQYF. CDR3 coding DNA: TGTGCCAGCAGTTACTCAAGGACAGAGTCCTACGAGCAGTACTTC.

The chain recombines TRBV3-1 (or the pseudogene TRBV3-2) with TRBJ1-5; a weak D match, TRBD1 (5 bases). This CDR3 comprises 16 residues. V was cut by 1 base and J by 4 bases, with 14 bases left in between. Germline CDR1 LGHDT, CDR2 YNNKEL (reference sequence). The DNA of the CDR3 is TGTGCCAGCAGCCAAGGTTTTAGGGGTACTAATCAGCCCCAGCATTTT. Encoded protein: CASSQGFRGTNQPQHF.

This clone has more than one count but fewer than ten. V gene TRBV13 combines with J gene TRBJ1-2; D is unresolved. Germline CDR1 is PRHDT and CDR2 is FYEKMQ (reference sequence). This CDR3 comprises 14 residues. The V end was cut by 0 bases, the J end by 4 bases, with 9 bases between. The CDR3 protein is CASSLGPEFYGYTF. The CDR3 DNA sequence: TGTGCCAGCAGCTTAGGCCCAGAATTCTATGGCTACACCTTC. Full variable domain (remainder filled in from reference TRBV13 and TRBJ1-2): AAGVIQSPRHLIKEKRETATLKCYPIPRHDTVYWYQQGPGQDPQFLISFYEKMQSDKGSIPDRFSAQQFSDYHSELNMSSLELGDSALYFCASSLGPEFYGYTFGSGTRLTVV.

This clone was seen once. This chain joins TRBV2 and TRBJ1-1; 7 nucleotides align to TRBD1. The CDR3 spans 12 residues. V was pared by 8 bases and J by 6 bases, with 6 bases of the junction left unmatched. Germline lookup yields CDR1 SNHLY and CDR2 FYNNEI. Written as DNA, the CDR3 is TGTGCCAGCCTCAACAGGGGACCTGAAGCTTTCTTT. Protein: CASLNRGPEAFF. The full variable domain, completed using reference TRBV2 and TRBJ1-1, is EPEVTQTPSHQVTQMGQEVILRCVPISNHLYFYWYRQILGQKVEFLVSFYNNEISEKSEIFDDQFSVERPDGSNFTLKIRSTKLEDSAMYFCASLNRGPEAFFGQGTRLTVV.

The V gene is TRBV11-2, the J gene TRBJ2-2; D may be TRBD2 (6 bases). CDR3 length equals 15 residues. The V end lost 7 bases, the J end lost 5 bases, and 17 bases lay between the germline ends. CDR1 and CDR2 from the germline V gene are SGHAT and FQNNGV. The CDR3 sequence: CASTLGGFGTGELFF. The CDR3 DNA follows: TGTGCCAGCACCCTGGGGGGATTTGGGACCGGGGAGCTGTTTTTT.

The chain couples TRBV10-2 to TRBJ1-1, with D perhaps matching TRBD1 (6 bases). The CDR3 spans 13 residues. Germline V gene data show CDR1 as WSHSY and CDR2 as SAAADI. V gave up 6 bases and J gave up 4 bases, with 12 bases separating them. This CDR3 is CASRPGTLTEAFF. CDR3 bases: TGCGCCAGCAGACCCGGGACACTCACTGAAGCTTTCTTT.

The V call is TRBV27, the J call TRBJ2-3; 7 bases agree with TRBD2. The CDR3 runs 15 residues. After removal of 6 bases from V and 1 base from J, the junction contained 7 bases not matched to a gene. Germline CDR1 is MNHEY and CDR2 is SMNVEV (reference sequence). CDR3 amino acids: CASSVAGYGTDTQYF. CDR3 coding DNA: TGTGCCAGCAGCGTAGCGGGTTATGGCACAGATACGCAGTATTTT.

This clone was seen a few times. V and J are TRBV6-5 and TRBJ1-5, with 7 bases that match TRBD1. The V gene's germline CDR1 is MNHEY and CDR2 SVGAGI. The V gene end was trimmed by 6 bases and the J gene end by 3 bases; junction bases not matched to a gene: 8. The CDR3 runs 15 residues. The CDR3: CASSLGTATNQPQHF. The CDR3 DNA reads TGTGCCAGCAGCCTGGGGACAGCAACCAATCAGCCCCAGCATTTT.

The rearrangement joins TRBV28 to TRBJ1-3; 8 bases agree with TRBD1. J lost 1 base, V lost 5 bases, and 4 bases had no gene match. CDR1 and CDR2 (germline): MDHEN, SYDVKM. CDR3 size: 15 residues. In DNA, the CDR3 is TGTGCCAGCAGTCGAACAGGGGGATCTGGAAACACCATATATTTT. This sequence encodes CASSRTGGSGNTIYF.

This clone was observed a few times. The CDR3 DNA reads as TGTGCCAGCAGCCTGGGGGGACAGGGGAGCAATCAGCCCCAGCATTTT. Its translation: CASSLGGQGSNQPQHF. The chain couples TRBV5-6 to TRBJ1-5; 10 bases match TRBD1. This CDR3 has 16 residues. The germline gives CDR1 SGHDT, CDR2 YYEEEE. Unmatched junction bases numbered 5, after V lost 4 bases and J lost 1 base. The complete variable domain, with remaining parts taken from reference TRBV5-6 and TRBJ1-5, reads DAGVTQSPTHLIKTRGQQVTLRCSPKSGHDTVSWYQQALGQGPQFIFQYYEEEERQRGNFPDRFSGHQFPNYSSELNVNALLLGDSALYLCASSLGGQGSNQPQHFGDGTRLSIL.

V gene TRBV27 combines with J gene TRBJ1-5; TRBD1 might be the D (5 bases). Germline CDR1 reads MNHEY; CDR2 reads SMNVEV (reference sequence). Deletions cut 5 bases from V and 4 bases from J, with 9 bases between. This CDR3 has 13 amino acids. This CDR3 is CASSAGRNQPQHF. CDR3 in DNA: TGTGCCAGCAGTGCGGGACGGAATCAGCCCCAGCATTTT.

This clone came up once. This sequence joins TRBV28 and TRBJ1-5; a weak D match, TRBD1 (6 bases). This CDR3 contains 14 residues. The V gene's germline CDR1 is MDHEN and CDR2 SYDVKM. Trimming took off 8 bases at V and 7 bases at J, with 18 bases between the two ends. The CDR3 loop is CASQPPGEGQPQHF. CDR3 DNA sequence: TGTGCCAGCCAGCCGCCAGGGGAGGGCCAGCCCCAGCATTTT.

The gene calls are TRBV5-6 and TRBJ2-7, with unresolved D. CDR1 is SGHDT, CDR2 YYEEEE, per germline. There are 14 residues in the CDR3. The V gene lost 0 bases and the J gene lost 3 bases, with 10 bases spanning the gap. Written as DNA, the CDR3 is TGTGCCAGCAGCTTGGGGAGACGCAACTACGAGCAGTACTTC. Encoded protein: CASSLGRRNYEQYF.

The J gene is TRBJ2-1, the V gene TRBV30; TRBD1 might be the D (6 bases). The CDR3 totals 13 residues. Germline V lookup: CDR1 GTSNPN, CDR2 SVGIG (reference sequence). V dropped 4 bases and J dropped 7 bases, with 14 bases sitting between them. CDR3 amino acids: CAWTPGVRNEQFF. Here the CDR3 DNA reads TGTGCCTGGACCCCAGGGGTACGGAATGAGCAGTTCTTC.

V usage is TRBV15 and J usage is TRBJ2-5, with TRBD2 matching 10 bases. V shed 1 base, J shed 2 bases, and the junction held 7 bases outside the gene matches. This CDR3 region has 17 residues. The germline gives CDR1 LNHNV, CDR2 YYDKDF (reference sequence). In DNA, the CDR3 is TGTGCCACCAGCAGAGTGGCTAGCGGGGGCCATCAAGAGACCCAGTACTTC. It yields the protein CATSRVASGGHQETQYF.

The CDR3 protein is CASSHVRTALTGEQYF. The CDR3 nucleotides are TGTGCCAGCAGCCACGTTCGGACAGCCCTAACGGGCGAGCAGTACTTC. The chain uses TRBV3-1 (or the pseudogene TRBV3-2) and TRBJ2-7; possibly TRBD1 for D (6 bases). This CDR3 spans 16 amino acids. V was pared by 3 bases and J by 6 bases, with 21 bases between. Germline CDR1 and CDR2: LGHDT and YNNKEL (reference sequence).

The chain couples TRBV2 to TRBJ1-5; 7 bases line up with TRBD1. In germline, CDR1 is SNHLY, CDR2 FYNNEI. The V gene end was trimmed by 6 bases and the J gene end by 1 base; junction bases not matched to a gene: 6. The length of the CDR3 is 15 residues. The CDR3 loop reads CASRTTGQSNQPQHF. As DNA, the CDR3 is TGTGCCAGCAGGACTACGGGACAGAGCAATCAGCCCCAGCATTTT.

The chain employs TRBV28 and TRBJ1-4, with TRBD1 matching over 9 bases. This CDR3 has 15 amino acids. In germline, CDR1 is MDHEN, CDR2 SYDVKM. With 6 bases clipped from V and 7 bases from J, the junction kept 9 bases outside the gene matches. The CDR3 DNA sequence: TGTGCCAGCAGCCGTAGGACAGGGGTTGCTGAAAAACTGTTTTTT. It encodes CASSRRTGVAEKLFF.

The chain employs TRBV5-5 and TRBJ1-5; perhaps TRBD1 as D (6 bases). The CDR3 contains 14 residues. With 0 bases removed from V and 3 bases from J, the gap between germline ends came to 7 bases. Germline loops: CDR1 SGHKS, CDR2 YYEKEE (reference sequence). The CDR3 DNA is TGTGCCAGCAGCTTGGGGGGACACAATCAGCCCCAGCATTTT. It encodes CASSLGGHNQPQHF.

This chain connects TRBV7-9 to TRBJ1-2; 8 positions agree with TRBD1. The CDR3 loop spans 15 amino acids. V was pared by 1 base and J by 3 bases, with 4 bases of the junction left unmatched. Germline lookup yields CDR1 SEHNR and CDR2 FQNEAQ (reference sequence). CDR3 sequence: CASSLGQGTYYGYTF. The CDR3 coding sequence is TGTGCCAGCAGCTTAGGACAGGGGACCTACTATGGCTACACCTTC.

This chain links TRBV28 with TRBJ1-1; 11 bases are shared with TRBD1. The CDR3 runs 15 residues. V was clipped by 5 bases and J by 4 bases; unmatched bases: 6. The germline V gene encodes CDR1 MDHEN and CDR2 SYDVKM. CDR3 coding DNA: TGTGCCAGCAGTGCCGCCGGGACAGGGGGCACTGAAGCTTTCTTT. This sequence encodes CASSAAGTGGTEAFF.

This clone was seen only once. The chain recombines TRBV18 with TRBJ1-1; 7 bases are a match to TRBD1. There are 15 residues in the CDR3. From germline, CDR1 is KGHSH and CDR2 LQKENI. V lost 3 bases, J lost 6 bases, and 10 bases stayed unmatched. The CDR3, as DNA: TGTGCCAGCTCACCGATATCGACAGGGAGTCCTGAAGCTTTCTTT. Protein: CASSPISTGSPEAFF. The full variable domain, in which reference TRBV18 and TRBJ1-1 provide the parts outside the CDR3, is NAGVMQNPRHLVRRRGQEARLRCSPMKGHSHVYWYRQLPEEGLKFMVYLQKENIIDESGMPKERFSAEFPKEGPSILRIQQVVRGDSAAYFCASSPISTGSPEAFFGQGTRLTVV.